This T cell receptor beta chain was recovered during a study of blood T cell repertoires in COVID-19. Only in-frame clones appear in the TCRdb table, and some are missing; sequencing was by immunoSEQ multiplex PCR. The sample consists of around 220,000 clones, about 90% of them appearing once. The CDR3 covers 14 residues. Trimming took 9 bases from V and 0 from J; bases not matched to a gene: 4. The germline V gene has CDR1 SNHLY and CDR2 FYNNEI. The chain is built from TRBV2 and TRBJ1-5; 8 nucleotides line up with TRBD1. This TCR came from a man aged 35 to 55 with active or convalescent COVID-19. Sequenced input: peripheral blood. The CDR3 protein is CARQGEYSNQPQHF. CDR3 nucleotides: TGTGCCAGACAGGGGGAGTATAGCAATCAGCCCCAGCATTTT.